Shown below are 21 T cell receptor beta chains from a single sample sequenced in a study of regulatory T cells in long-lasting Graves disease. Time point noted: persistent/refractory GD, antithyroid drugs over 5 years with positive TRAb. The authors made the TCR library using RNA they extracted from PBMCs. According to the study, TCR beta libraries were built with iRepertoire HTBI primers and CDR3-region Arm-PCR. TCRdb used MiXCR to reprocess the multiplex PCR reads, holding one entry per CDR3 protein. Of over 300,000 distinct CDR3 sequences detected, around 20% appear once; the ten largest clones hold over 25%. This material consisted of peripheral blood mononuclear cells (PBMCs), taken when the disease was refractory, from a patient treated with antithyroid drugs. Receptors were obtained from a female donor with Graves disease.

This clonotype was seen many times. The V call is TRBV18, the J call TRBJ2-5; tentatively, D is TRBD1 or TRBD2 (7 bases each). This CDR3 comprises 16 residues. V shed 4 bases and J shed 2 bases, with 17 bases lying between them. Per germline, CDR1 KGHSH and CDR2 LQKENI. The CDR3 DNA reads as TGTGCCAGCTCACGACGACAGGGAGGGCGGCAAGAGACCCAGTACTTC. This encodes CASSRRQGGRQETQYF.

This clonotype was seen a few times. The rearrangement joins TRBV14 to TRBJ1-1; D is ambiguous. In germline, CDR1 is SGHDN, CDR2 FVKESK. Trimming pared 3 bases from V and 0 bases from J, leaving 8 bases between. The length of the CDR3 is 14 residues. This chain's CDR3 is CASSHGGMNTEAFF. The CDR3 DNA sequence: TGTGCCAGCAGCCATGGCGGAATGAACACTGAAGCTTTCTTT.

This clonotype has ten or more counts. The V call is TRBV12-3 or TRBV12-4, the J call TRBJ1-5; no clear D. This CDR3 is 15 amino acids long. V was cut by 6 bases and J by 0 bases, with 12 bases left in between. The CDR3 DNA sequence: TGTGCCAGCAGCAATCACCTTTATAGCAATCAGCCCCAGCATTTT. This sequence encodes CASSNHLYSNQPQHF.

This clonotype was recorded at least ten times. The CDR3 DNA is TGTGCCAGCCAACCCGGGACAGTCTCTCGAGAGACCCAGTACTTC. This codes for CASQPGTVSRETQYF. This rearrangement joins TRBV6-2 or TRBV6-3 to TRBJ2-5; 7 nucleotides align to TRBD1. The CDR3 sequence is 15 residues long. Germline values: CDR1 MNHEY, CDR2 SVGEGT. V gave up 8 bases and J gave up 4 bases; unmatched junction bases: 13.

This clonotype has a handful of counts. The chain combines TRBV25-1 with TRBJ1-6, with D unclear. Trimming shortened V by 0 bases and J by 8 bases, and 14 bases separated the two germline ends. Germline V CDR1 and CDR2: MGHDK, SYGVNS. This CDR3 spans 16 amino acids. CDR3 in amino acids: CASSEYAQTRDSPLHF. DNA of the CDR3: TGTGCCAGCAGTGAATACGCCCAGACTAGGGATTCACCCCTCCACTTT.

This rearrangement joins TRBV12-3 or TRBV12-4 to TRBJ2-2; 16 nucleotides align to TRBD2. V lost 3 bases and J lost 10; bases outside the gene matches: 8. This CDR3 spans 17 amino acids. Written as DNA, the CDR3 is TGTGCCAGCAGTTTGAGTTTTGGGACTAGCGGGAGGGTGGAGCTGTTTTTT. It translates to CASSLSFGTSGRVELFF.

This clonotype was seen just once. V and J are TRBV19 and TRBJ1-5; unclear D gene. The V and J ends lost 1 base and 0 bases respectively, with 13 bases between them. Germline CDR1 reads LNHDA; CDR2 reads SQIVND (reference sequence). CDR3 length: 17 amino acids. This CDR3 is CASSIASLDRSNQPQHF. DNA of the CDR3: TGTGCCAGTAGTATAGCGTCTCTGGACCGTAGCAATCAGCCCCAGCATTTT.

As regards this clonotype: A junction boundary mismatches the germline segment, possibly from a read error. Written as DNA, the CDR3 is TGTCCCAGTAGTATCGGACAGGGTTTCTCTGGGGCCAACGTCCTGACTTTC. This translates into CPSSIGQGFSGANVLTF. V gene TRBV19 combines with J gene TRBJ2-6; 8 nucleotides agree with TRBD1. Germline V gene lookup returns CDR1 LNHDA and CDR2 SQIVND (reference sequence). This CDR3 is 17 amino acids long.

The J gene is TRBJ1-4, the V gene TRBV11-2; 9 bases are a match to TRBD1. Germline-derived CDR1 and CDR2 are SGHAT and FQNNGV. Trimming removed 3 bases from V and 1 base from J; junction bases left unmatched: 12. This CDR3 has 19 amino acids. CDR3 nucleotides: TGTGCCAGCAGCTTTAGCACGGGACAGGGCTTCGGAACTAATGAAAAACTGTTTTTT. Its protein is CASSFSTGQGFGTNEKLFF.

V and J are TRBV30 and TRBJ2-7, with 9 bases identical to TRBD2. The V and J ends lost 0 bases and 6 bases, in that order; junction bases with no gene match: 3. The CDR3 runs 13 residues. CDR1 and CDR2 (germline): GTSNPN, SVGIG (reference sequence). The DNA for the CDR3 is TGTGCCTGGAGTGTAGAACTAGCGGGCGAGCAGTACTTC. Translating it yields CAWSVELAGEQYF. The variable domain in full, completed from reference TRBV30 and TRBJ2-7, reads SQTIHQWPATLVQPVGSPLSLECTVEGTSNPNLYWYRQAAGRGLQLLFYSVGIGQISSEVPQNLSASRPQDRQFILSSKKLLLSDSGFYLCAWSVELAGEQYFGPGTRLTVT.

This clonotype was recorded a few times. V gene TRBV24-1 combines with J gene TRBJ1-2, with unresolved D. Germline V gives CDR1 KGHDR, CDR2 SFDVKD. V was cut by 5 bases and J by 4 bases, with 7 bases left in between. This CDR3 comprises 12 residues. The CDR3 here is CATSAHSYGYTF. CDR3 bases: TGTGCCACCAGTGCCCACAGCTATGGCTACACCTTC.

This chain links TRBV5-1 with TRBJ2-7, with unresolved D. Trimming removed 0 bases at V and 4 bases at J, with 8 bases between. CDR3 size: 13 residues. Looked up from germline, CDR1 is SGHRS and CDR2 is YFSETQ. CDR3 nucleotide sequence: TGCGCCAGCAGCTTGGACGTTTGGTACGAGCAGTACTTC. It translates to CASSLDVWYEQYF.

This clonotype was seen a handful of times. The chain joins TRBV13 to TRBJ1-3; no clear D. The length of the CDR3 is 18 residues. V was cut by 1 base and J by 0 bases, with 16 bases left in between. Germline CDR1 reads PRHDT; CDR2 reads FYEKMQ (reference sequence). The CDR3 DNA reads as TGTGCCAGCAGCTTAGAGCACTACGGGCTTGACTCTGGAAACACCATATATTTT. As protein: CASSLEHYGLDSGNTIYF.

This clonotype was counted ten times or more. The rearrangement links TRBV20-1 to TRBJ1-2; TRBD1 matches 7 bases. The CDR3 is 13 amino acids. From germline, CDR1 is DFQATT and CDR2 SNEGSKA (reference sequence). Trimming removed 5 bases from V and 2 bases from J; junction bases left unmatched: 5. CDR3 sequence (DNA): TGCAGTGCTTCGACAGGGACAAACTATGGCTACACCTTC. Its translation: CSASTGTNYGYTF.

The table lists this clonotype with many counts. The chain links TRBV7-9 to TRBJ2-5; 8 bases fit TRBD1. The germline gives CDR1 SEHNR, CDR2 FQNEAQ (reference sequence). J was trimmed by 4 bases and V by 5 bases; bases with no gene match: 12. The CDR3 runs 16 residues. The CDR3 is CASSLRTGRTLETQYF. The CDR3 DNA follows: TGTGCCAGCAGCCTGCGGACAGGGAGGACTTTAGAGACCCAGTACTTC.

This clonotype was detected ten times or more. The rearrangement uses TRBV20-1 and TRBJ1-6; D unresolved. Germline loops: CDR1 DFQATT, CDR2 SNEGSKA (reference sequence). This CDR3 region has 11 residues. The germline V and J ends were trimmed by 1 base and 10 bases, with 5 bases remaining between them. The CDR3 DNA is TGCAGTGCTAGAGGAGGATCACCCCTCCACTTT. Translation gives CSARGGSPLHF.

V gene TRBV11-2 combines with J gene TRBJ2-7; 7 bases agree with TRBD2. The CDR3 length is 17 residues. Germline lookup yields CDR1 SGHAT and CDR2 FQNNGV. The ends lost 5 bases at V and 4 bases at J; junction bases unmatched: 17. CDR3 coding DNA: TGTGCCAGCAGCGAGCCTCCTGGGGTAGCGGGTGTATACGAGCAGTACTTC. It translates to CASSEPPGVAGVYEQYF.

Points on this clonotype: A read error may be the cause here, since a much bigger clone is one base away. The V and J genes are TRBV6-1 and TRBJ1-2; 8 bases are a match to TRBD1. The trim removed 6 bases at V and 7 bases at J, leaving 7 bases unmatched. Germline lookup yields CDR1 MNHNS and CDR2 SASEGT. The CDR3 runs 13 residues. The CDR3 loop reads CASRRTGKGGYTF. The CDR3 DNA reads as TGTGCCAGCAGGAGGACAGGGAAGGGTGGCTACACCTTC.

For this clonotype: Since a much larger clone is just one base distant, this may be a read error. This chain uses TRBV6-1 with TRBJ1-5, with unresolved D. Germline CDR1 MNHNS, CDR2 SASEGT. This CDR3 has 15 residues. CDR3 DNA sequence: TGTGCCAGTTTTTTTGATGGTGGCGGAGGTCAGCTCCAGCATTTT. Its translation: CASFFDGGGGQLQHF.

This clonotype was detected ten times or more. The J gene is TRBJ2-3, the V gene TRBV2; D may be TRBD1 (6 bases). Looked up from germline, CDR1 is SNHLY and CDR2 is FYNNEI. Trimming stripped 3 bases from V and 1 base from J, with 8 bases between. The CDR3 is 14 amino acids. The CDR3 region is CASSDWGRTDTQYF. The CDR3 DNA follows: TGTGCCAGCAGTGATTGGGGGCGCACAGATACGCAGTATTTT.

Only a few counts were recorded for this clonotype. This sequence joins TRBV4-1 and TRBJ1-2; 8 bases align to TRBD1. Germline values: CDR1 MGHRA, CDR2 YSYEKL. V dropped 2 bases and J dropped 3; count of bases not matched to a gene: 5. This CDR3 contains 15 residues. CDR3 amino acids: CASSQPGTGDYGYTF. CDR3 DNA sequence: TGCGCCAGCAGCCAACCCGGGACAGGAGACTATGGCTACACCTTC.